This TCR beta chain was recovered during a study of PD-L1 blockade in urothelial cancer. Background on the study: About 90% of the roughly 30 patients were men who had bladder-origin urothelial cancer. Specimens of blood held a median count of approximately 150,000 T cells.

Trimming cost V 6 bases and J 4 bases; bases outside gene matches: 7. The CDR3 runs to 14 residues. CDR1 and CDR2 (germline): LNHDA, SQIVND (reference sequence). Indicated time point: pretreatment peripheral blood. Sequencing used immunoSEQ multiplex PCR; TCRdb keeps in-frame clones, though not all of them. This sample has about 38,000 clones, with around four fifths found just once. This TCR derives from a man at least 80 years old with urothelial cancer. This chain joins TRBV19 and TRBJ1-1, with 8 positions matching TRBD1. Sequencing used PBMCs, obtained around atezolizumab (anti-PD-L1) treatment. The CDR3: CASSEQGVSTEAFF. In nucleotides, the CDR3 is TGTGCCAGTAGCGAACAGGGGGTCAGCACTGAAGCTTTCTTT. The whole variable domain, remainder taken from reference TRBV19 and TRBJ1-1, is DGGITQSPKYLFRKEGQNVTLSCEQNLNHDAMYWYRQDPGQGLRLIYYSQIVNDFQKGDIAEGYSVSREKKESFPLTVTSAQKNPTAFYLCASSEQGVSTEAFFGQGTRLTVV.